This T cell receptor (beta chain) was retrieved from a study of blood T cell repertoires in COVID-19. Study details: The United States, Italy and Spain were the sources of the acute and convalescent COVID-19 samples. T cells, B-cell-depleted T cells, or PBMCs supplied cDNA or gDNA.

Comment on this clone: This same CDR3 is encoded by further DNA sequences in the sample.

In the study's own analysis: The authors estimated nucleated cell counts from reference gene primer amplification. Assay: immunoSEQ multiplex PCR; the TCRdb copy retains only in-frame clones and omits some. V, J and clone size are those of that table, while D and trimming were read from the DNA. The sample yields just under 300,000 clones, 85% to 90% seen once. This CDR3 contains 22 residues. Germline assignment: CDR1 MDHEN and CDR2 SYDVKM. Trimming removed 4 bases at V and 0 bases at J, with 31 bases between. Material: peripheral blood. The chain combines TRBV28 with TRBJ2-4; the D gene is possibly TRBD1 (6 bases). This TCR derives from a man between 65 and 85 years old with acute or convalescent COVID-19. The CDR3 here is CASSWSGVFPKDTHLAKNIQYF. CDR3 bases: TGTGCCAGCAGTTGGTCAGGGGTATTTCCAAAGGACACTCACCTAGCCAAAAACATTCAGTACTTC.